This record looks at one TCR beta chain sequence and its context. The identical CDR3 is also encoded by other nucleotide sequences in the sample. The sample comes from a study of cytomegalovirus exposure and HLA in healthy donors. The data were produced by immunoSEQ multiplex PCR, yet TCRdb's version contains in-frame clones alone and is incomplete. The top ten hold around 2.8% of the sample, which has 150,000 to 200,000 clones, around 81% seen once. The sequencing sample was made of PBMCs. This clonotype was sampled from a woman under 30 in good health and CMV-seropositive.

CDR3 coding DNA: TGTGCCACCAGCAGAGATCTAGGGGACACTGAAGCTTTCTTT. Translated, it gives CATSRDLGDTEAFF. This chain joins TRBV15 and TRBJ1-1; TRBD1 is a possible D gene (5 bases). V was cut by 0 bases and J by 3 bases, with 8 bases left in between. There are 14 residues in the CDR3. Germline-derived CDR1 and CDR2 are LNHNV and YYDKDF (reference sequence).